The rows below give T cell receptor beta chains drawn from one sample of a study of cytomegalovirus exposure and HLA in healthy donors. Assay: immunoSEQ multiplex PCR; the TCRdb copy retains only in-frame clones and omits some. Here the sample spans about 170,000 clones, about 80% being singletons. The sequencing sample was made of PBMCs. The receptors shown here come from a woman in her thirties in good health and CMV-seropositive. Both conserved end residues are trimmed from each CDR3. The order of the fields is V gene, clone size, CDR3 protein. Size is stated for part of the rows, as once, few or many counts, or as a class when the clone is expanded.

TRBV6-1 | once | ASRPTLGGETEAF
TRBV6-5 | NA | ASSRIPSGGAF
TRBV4-1 | NA | ASSQGWTGATNEKLF
TRBV5-1 | NA | ASSLAASSYEQY
TRBV5-1 | once | ASSLDGTGSYEQY
TRBV2 | NA | ASSPGGSGEQY
TRBV2 | NA | ASSEAGWGQPRSEQY
TRBV30 | NA | ACLGLGGNYNEQF
TRBV7-2 | NA | ASSLYSAAGELF
TRBV2 | few | ASGSYGGYEQY
TRBV6-1 | NA | ASSSRGGPGEQF
TRBV19 | NA | ASTRRGGGNNEQF
TRBV30 | NA | AWSFGGGTEAF
TRBV6-1 | few | ASRPQERGPGAF
TRBV28 | NA | ASSPWGYSGNTIY
TRBV5-1 | NA | ASSLEGLQNEQF
TRBV27 | NA | ASSFGGNTEAF
TRBV5-1 | NA | ASSLLTGGAGGYT
TRBV14 | NA | ASSQDTRAWN
TRBV19 | NA | ASSYREWGYT
TRBV20-1 | few | SARLINEQY
TRBV6-1 | NA | ASSEAGRARTQY
TRBV4-3 | NA | ASSPNNRDRVYTGELF
TRBV6-6 | few | ASSYSSDNYNEQF
TRBV6-1 | NA | ASSVMIANTGELF
TRBV10-3 | NA | AISVTGVDTEAF
TRBV5-1 | NA | ASRDGLSSGNTIY
TRBV4-1 | NA | ASSQQTSGAYNEQF
TRBV5-8 | few | ASSLELPGHTEAF
TRBV28 | NA | ASRTRGGGEQY
TRBV5-6 | NA | ASNEQGSLGFGYT
TRBV28 | NA | ASSGDGTAGNTIY
TRBV28 | NA | ASRMEGGAYEQY
TRBV28 | once | ASSSANGRGLTWDEQF
TRBV10-3 | few | AISESTGGNNEQF
TRBV27 | NA | ASSLGAGGLKDTQY
TRBV27 | NA | ASSPTLVAGDLYEQY
TRBV28 | once | ASSLGGTIYEQF
TRBV5-1 | NA | ASSPGSSYEQF
TRBV7-3 | NA | ASSQDRANTEAF